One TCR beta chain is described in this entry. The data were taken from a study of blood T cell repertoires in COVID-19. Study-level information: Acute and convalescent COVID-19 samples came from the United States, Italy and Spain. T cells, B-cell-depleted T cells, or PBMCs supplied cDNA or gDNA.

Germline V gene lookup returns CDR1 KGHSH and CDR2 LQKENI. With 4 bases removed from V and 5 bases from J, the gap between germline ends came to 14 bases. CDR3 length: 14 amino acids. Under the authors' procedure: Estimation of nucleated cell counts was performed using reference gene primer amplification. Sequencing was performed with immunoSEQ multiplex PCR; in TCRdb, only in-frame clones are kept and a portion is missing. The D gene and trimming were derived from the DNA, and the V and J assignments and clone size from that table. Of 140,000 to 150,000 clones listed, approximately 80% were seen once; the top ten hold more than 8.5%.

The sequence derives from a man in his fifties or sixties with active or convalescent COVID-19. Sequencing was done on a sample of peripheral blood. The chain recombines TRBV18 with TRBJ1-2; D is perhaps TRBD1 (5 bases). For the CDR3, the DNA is TGTGCCAGCTCACAAGGGGATCAAGCTTATGGCTACACCTTC. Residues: CASSQGDQAYGYTF. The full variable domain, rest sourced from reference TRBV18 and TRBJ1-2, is NAGVMQNPRHLVRRRGQEARLRCSPMKGHSHVYWYRQLPEEGLKFMVYLQKENIIDESGMPKERFSAEFPKEGPSILRIQQVVRGDSAAYFCASSQGDQAYGYTFGSGTRLTVV.